The source of this T cell receptor (beta chain) is a study of T cell responses to AZD1222 COVID-19 vaccine. A note on this clone: Its antigen is as yet unknown.

Study-wide findings and caveats: Repertoire samples came only from after the peak T cell response.

With V trimmed by 2 bases and J by 8 bases, 3 bases remained unmatched. Germline values: CDR1 SGHDT, CDR2 YYEEEE. The length of the CDR3 is 14 residues. Method: immunoSEQ multiplex PCR; TCRdb's copy keeps in-frame clones and lacks some. The sample lists approximately 110,000 clones, roughly 87% occurring once. This receptor was obtained from an adult who received the AZD1222 COVID-19 vaccine. The V gene is TRBV5-6, the J gene TRBJ1-6; TRBD1 aligns across 8 bases. Sequenced here: peripheral blood, sampled 28 days after the second AZD1222 dose. Here the CDR3 DNA reads TGTGCCAGCAGCTTCCGGGACAGGTATTCACCCCTCCACTTT. Protein sequence: CASSFRDRYSPLHF.